This section outlines one T cell receptor (beta chain) sequence together with its context. Its antigen is not identified. PCR primers comprised 60 Vbeta and 13 Jbeta primers. Generated by immunoSEQ multiplex PCR, the TCRdb table keeps only in-frame clones and is missing some. The sample yields fewer than 130,000 clones, roughly 70% seen once. Germline trimming cut 4 bases from V and 3 bases from J; bases unmatched to any gene: 12. The length of the CDR3 is 16 residues. Germline CDR1 is LGHNA and CDR2 is YNFKEQ. The record originates from a study of cytomegalovirus exposure and HLA in healthy donors. Study observations and caveats: Reportedly, fewer N-insertions than the approximately 690-donor mean appeared in an Asian-associated ancestry cluster in a later analysis. Most likely, a cluster of highly shared sequence variants arose as a sequencing artifact.

J is TRBJ2-7 and V is TRBV4-2; 7 bases match TRBD2. The receptor's source is a man between 40 and 49 years old in good health and CMV-seropositive. Material: PBMCs. The DNA for the CDR3 is TGTGCCAGCAGCCCTTCCTCGGCTAGCGGAAGCTACGAGCAGTACTTC. Translated: CASSPSSASGSYEQYF.